Listed here are 30 T cell receptor beta chains from one sample, sequenced in a study of regulatory T cells in long-lasting Graves disease. Assembly of TCR beta libraries relied on iRepertoire HTBI primers together with Arm-PCR of CDR3 regions. One entry per CDR3 protein results from TCRdb running MiXCR on the multiplex PCR reads. The repertoire includes 700,000 or so distinct CDR3 sequences, around 30% of them detected once, and 42% sits in the top ten. Described time point: persistent/refractory GD, antithyroid drugs over 5 years with positive TRAb. There was RNA extracted from PBMCs, and the TCR library was made from it. The sample was peripheral blood mononuclear cells (PBMCs), taken when the disease was refractory, from a patient treated with antithyroid drugs. The receptor source for this set is a female donor with Graves disease.

This clonotype was counted a single time. V and J are TRBV25-1 and TRBJ1-2; D call uncertain. Trimming shortened V by 10 bases and J by 1 base, and 7 bases separated the two germline ends. CDR3 length: 11 amino acids. The germline V gene has CDR1 MGHDK and CDR2 SYGVNS. The CDR3 protein is CATYVNYGYTF. The CDR3 nucleotides read TGTGCCACATATGTTAACTATGGCTACACCTTC.

This chain links TRBV6-2 or TRBV6-3 with TRBJ1-4, with D perhaps TRBD1 (5 bases). Germline V gene sequence: CDR1 MNHEY, CDR2 SVGEGT. V was trimmed by 5 bases and J by 0 bases, leaving 13 bases between them. CDR3 length: 16 amino acids. The CDR3 DNA sequence: TGTGCCAGCAGTGATGGGGCCAGCGCAACTAATGAAAAACTGTTTTTT. Translation gives CASSDGASATNEKLFF.

Details on this clonotype: One junction end disagrees with the germline gene, perhaps due to a read error. The DNA for the CDR3 is TGTGCCAGCGGCTTACCGGGAGGGTTAGAGACCCAGTACTTC. Encoded protein: CASGLPGGLETQYF. This chain connects TRBV7-7 to TRBJ2-5; 8 bases agree with TRBD2. The CDR3 runs 14 residues. Germline CDR1 and CDR2: SSHAT and FNYEAQ (reference sequence). Looking up the rest from reference TRBV7-7 and TRBJ2-5 gives the full variable domain: GAGVSQSPRYKVTKRGQDVTLRCDPISSHATLYWYQQALGQGPEFLTYFNYEAQPDKSGLPSDRFSAERPEGSISTLTIQRTEQRDSAMYRCASGLPGGLETQYFGPGTRLLVL.

This clonotype was seen a handful of times. The gene calls are TRBV19 and TRBJ1-5, with a weak D call TRBD1 (5 bases). Germline loops: CDR1 LNHDA, CDR2 SQIVND (reference sequence). Trimming pared 0 bases from V and 1 base from J, leaving 22 bases between. The CDR3 sequence is 20 residues long. Written as DNA, the CDR3 is TGTGCCAGTAGTATAGATCAGCAGACAGTGGGGAAGTGGAGCAATCAGCCCCAGCATTTT. Its protein product is CASSIDQQTVGKWSNQPQHF.

In this sample, this clonotype turned up a few times. The chain recombines TRBV12-3 or TRBV12-4 with TRBJ2-7; TRBD1 agrees at 9 bases. The CDR3 extends over 13 amino acids. The J segment lost 1 base and the V segment lost 7 bases, leaving 2 bases of the junction unmatched. The DNA for the CDR3 is TGTGCCAGCACCGACAGGGGGTCCTACGAGCAGTACTTC. Its protein is CASTDRGSYEQYF.

This clonotype was found a few times. The rearrangement joins TRBV11-2 to TRBJ1-1; perhaps TRBD1 as D (5 bases). CDR1 and CDR2 (germline): SGHAT, FQNNGV. Trimming left V 0 bases short and J 5 bases short, with 16 bases between. The length of the CDR3 is 16 residues. The CDR3 protein is CASSLEYRMGITEAFF. The CDR3, as DNA: TGTGCCAGCAGCTTAGAGTACAGGATGGGTATTACTGAAGCTTTCTTT.

This chain joins TRBV6-2 or TRBV6-3 and TRBJ1-1; no clear D. In germline, CDR1 is MNHEY, CDR2 SVGEGT. This CDR3 spans 11 amino acids. The V and J ends lost 6 bases and 4 bases respectively, with 6 bases between them. The CDR3: CASRVATEAFF. The DNA of the CDR3 is TGTGCCAGCAGGGTAGCCACTGAAGCTTTCTTT.

The genes are TRBV6-5 and TRBJ1-2; 8 nucleotides align to TRBD1. V shed 0 bases and J 3 bases; nucleotides not matched to a gene: 12. CDR3 length equals 18 residues. The V gene's germline CDR1 is MNHEY and CDR2 SVGAGI. CDR3 in DNA: TGTGCCAGCAGTTACTCACGACCGACAGGGGACACTGACTATGGCTACACCTTC. This gives the protein CASSYSRPTGDTDYGYTF.

This clonotype was counted only a few times. The chain uses TRBV6-2 or TRBV6-3 and TRBJ1-2; D remains ambiguous. The CDR3 has 13 amino acids. Deletions cut 4 bases from V and 3 bases from J, with 9 bases between. Per the germline V gene, CDR1 is MNHEY and CDR2 is SVGEGT. CDR3 nucleotide sequence: TGTGCCAGCAGTTTTGGAGTAGACTATGGCTACACCTTC. Translated, it gives CASSFGVDYGYTF.

The gene calls are TRBV11-2 and TRBJ2-7; D not certain. CDR3 length: 11 residues. CDR1 is SGHAT and CDR2 is FQNNGV in the germline V gene. Trimming stripped 3 bases from V and 7 bases from J, with 7 bases between. CDR3 DNA: TGTGCCAGCAGCTTCCCGGGTGAGCAGTACTTC. Translation gives CASSFPGEQYF.

The chain joins TRBV6-2 or TRBV6-3 to TRBJ2-7; 8 bases match TRBD2. The germline V gene encodes CDR1 MNHEY and CDR2 SVGEGT. V dropped 6 bases and J dropped 7; count of bases not matched to a gene: 11. CDR3 length: 14 amino acids. CDR3 sequence reads: CASSVGGGMREQYF. CDR3 nucleotides: TGTGCCAGCAGCGTCGGGGGGGGAATGAGGGAGCAGTACTTC.

V usage is TRBV6-2 or TRBV6-3 and J usage is TRBJ1-6, with a weak D call TRBD1 (5 bases). Germline V lookup: CDR1 MNHEY, CDR2 SVGEGT. The CDR3 is 15 residues long. Trimming left V 5 bases short and J 10 bases short, with 18 bases between. CDR3 protein: CASSQRGPGVSPLHF. For the CDR3, the DNA is TGTGCCAGCAGTCAACGGGGCCCCGGCGTGTCACCCCTCCACTTT.

This chain links TRBV4-2 with TRBJ2-2; the D gene is possibly TRBD1 (6 bases). Trimming shortened V by 7 bases and J by 1 base, and 10 bases separated the two germline ends. This CDR3 comprises 14 residues. CDR1 is LGHNA, CDR2 YNFKEQ, per germline. CDR3 residues: CASTEQGNTGELFF. Here the CDR3 DNA reads TGTGCCAGCACGGAACAGGGGAACACCGGGGAGCTGTTTTTT.

The chain has TRBV9 and TRBJ1-2, with 8 bases that match TRBD1. CDR1 is SGDLS, CDR2 YYNGEE, per germline. V was pared by 0 bases and J by 1 base, with 2 bases of the junction left unmatched. CDR3 length: 15 amino acids. CDR3 nucleotide sequence: TGTGCCAGCAGCGTAGCAGGGGGCAGTAACTATGGCTACACCTTC. It specifies CASSVAGGSNYGYTF.

A few counts support this clonotype. The chain carries TRBV27 and TRBJ1-1; TRBD1 matches 7 bases. The germline CDR1 and CDR2 sequences are MNHEY and SMNVEV (reference sequence). The CDR3 has 15 residues. After removal of 6 bases from V and 0 bases from J, the junction contained 7 bases not matched to a gene. This CDR3 reads CASRDRAGMNTEAFF. The CDR3 nucleotides read TGTGCCAGCAGAGACAGGGCTGGGATGAACACTGAAGCTTTCTTT.

With respect to this clonotype: An end of the junction differs from the germline gene, which may be a read error. The chain uses TRBV5-1 and TRBJ2-7; TRBD2 agrees at 16 bases. The CDR3 totals 16 residues. Germline CDR1 is SGHRS and CDR2 is YFSETQ. DNA for the CDR3: TGTGCCAGCAGCTTTGGGACTAGCGGGAGGGCCTACGAGCAGTACTTC. Translation gives CASSFGTSGRAYEQYF.

The chain employs TRBV2 and TRBJ1-4; TRBD1 is a possible D gene (5 bases). Trimming shortened V by 5 bases and J by 7 bases, and 14 bases separated the two germline ends. The CDR3 spans 14 residues. CDR1 and CDR2 (germline): SNHLY, FYNNEI. Written as DNA, the CDR3 is TGTGCCAGCAGTATAATATCGGGGGGTGAAAAACTGTTTTTT. This codes for CASSIISGGEKLFF.

The chain uses TRBV4-1 and TRBJ2-5, with 7 bases identical to TRBD1. V was pared by 1 base and J by 0 bases, with 5 bases of the junction left unmatched. CDR1 MGHRA and CDR2 YSYEKL come from the germline V gene. The CDR3 has 16 amino acids. CDR3 nucleotides: TGCGCCAGCAGCCAAGTTCAGGGGGTCTACCAAGAGACCCAGTACTTC. Translated, it gives CASSQVQGVYQETQYF.

This chain connects TRBV29-1 to TRBJ2-7, with D hard to call. V was shortened by 7 bases and J by 2 bases, with 12 bases between the two germline ends. The CDR3 is 12 amino acids. Germline values: CDR1 SQVTM, CDR2 ANQGSEA. CDR3 sequence reads: CSALDGTYEQYF. CDR3 in DNA: TGCAGCGCTCTCGACGGAACCTACGAGCAGTACTTC.

The chain links TRBV29-1 to TRBJ2-7; a weak D match, TRBD2 (6 bases). This CDR3 has 13 residues. Germline loops: CDR1 SQVTM, CDR2 ANQGSEA. V lost 6 bases, J lost 7 bases, and 19 bases lay in between. The DNA of the CDR3 is TGCAGCGTCGTACGGGACTCCCGCTGGGAGCAGTACTTC. It encodes CSVVRDSRWEQYF.

This clonotype was detected a few times. The chain uses TRBV28 and TRBJ1-2; 9 bases agree with TRBD1. This CDR3 is built from 14 residues. With 6 bases clipped from V and 7 bases from J, the junction kept 9 bases outside the gene matches. CDR1 MDHEN and CDR2 SYDVKM come from the germline V gene. DNA of the CDR3: TGTGCCAGCAGCCTTAATACAGGGGGCGGTGGCTACACCTTC. Translation: CASSLNTGGGGYTF.

The chain couples TRBV7-9 to TRBJ1-3; D gene unclear. From germline, CDR1 is SEHNR and CDR2 FQNEAQ (reference sequence). V shed 6 bases and J shed 8 bases, with 14 bases lying between them. This CDR3 has 13 amino acids. The CDR3 region is CASRQSYPDTIYF. CDR3 bases: TGTGCCAGCAGGCAATCTTACCCGGACACCATATATTTT.

In the case of this clonotype: The junction departs from germline at one end; a sequencing error may be responsible. DNA of the CDR3: TGTGCCAGCAGCTTCGGAACACGACCTAACTATGGCTACACCTTC. As protein: CASSFGTRPNYGYTF. This chain connects TRBV5-1 to TRBJ1-2; D unclear. This CDR3 spans 15 amino acids. From germline, CDR1 is SGHRS and CDR2 YFSETQ.

This clonotype was seen once. This chain connects TRBV5-6 to TRBJ2-7; 10 nucleotides match TRBD2. Germline-derived CDR1 and CDR2 are SGHDT and YYEEEE. J gave up 2 bases and V 1 base, and 6 bases lay outside the gene matches. CDR3 length: 16 residues. The CDR3 sequence: CASSLYLAGAPYEQYF. DNA of the CDR3: TGTGCCAGCAGCTTGTATCTAGCGGGAGCCCCCTACGAGCAGTACTTC.

V and J are TRBV29-1 and TRBJ2-5, with a tentative D call TRBD2 (7 bases). V lost 4 bases and J 5 bases, leaving 17 bases between the germline ends. CDR3 length: 14 residues. Germline V gene data show CDR1 as SQVTM and CDR2 as ANQGSEA. The CDR3 sequence is CSVAGGRLGETQYF. As DNA, the CDR3 is TGCAGCGTTGCCGGGGGGCGACTGGGGGAGACCCAGTACTTC. Drawing the rest from reference TRBV29-1 and TRBJ2-5, the complete variable domain is SAVISQKPSRDICQRGTSLTIQCQVDSQVTMMFWYRQQPGQSLTLIATANQGSEATYESGFVIDKFPISRPNLTFSTLTVSNMSPEDSSIYLCSVAGGRLGETQYFGPGTRLLVL.

The rearrangement uses TRBV20-1 and TRBJ1-4; D unclear. Trimming took off 4 bases at V and 2 bases at J, with 8 bases between the two ends. This CDR3 is 13 amino acids long. From germline, CDR1 is DFQATT and CDR2 SNEGSKA (reference sequence). In DNA, the CDR3 is TGCAGTGCTACCCACGGGACTAATGAAAAACTGTTTTTT. Translated: CSATHGTNEKLFF.

A note on this clonotype: The junction departs from germline at one end; a sequencing error may be responsible. The V gene is TRBV28, the J gene TRBJ1-1, with 8 nucleotides matching TRBD1. The CDR3 length is 14 residues. Germline CDR1 and CDR2: MDHEN and SYDVKM. The CDR3 spells CTSSLTGVGTEAFF. In DNA, the CDR3 is TGTACCAGCAGTTTGACAGGGGTGGGCACTGAAGCTTTCTTT.

This clonotype was seen more than once but under ten times. The chain is built from TRBV6-1 and TRBJ2-5, with D maybe TRBD1 (6 bases). This CDR3 has 16 amino acids. V was trimmed by 5 bases and J by 1 base, leaving 17 bases between them. The germline V gene encodes CDR1 MNHNS and CDR2 SASEGT. The DNA of the CDR3 is TGTGCCAGCAGTAACTATACGGGACAAACCCAAGAGACCCAGTACTTC. This translates into CASSNYTGQTQETQYF.

The V call is TRBV12-3 or TRBV12-4, the J call TRBJ1-5; unclear D gene. The CDR3 covers 16 residues. Deletions cut 3 bases from V and 0 bases from J, with 12 bases between. CDR3 in DNA: TGTGCCAGCAGTTTTTCTGCACATCCTAGCAATCAGCCCCAGCATTTT. It is translated as CASSFSAHPSNQPQHF.

The chain uses TRBV19 and TRBJ1-2; no definite D call. This CDR3 spans 14 amino acids. The V gene's germline CDR1 is LNHDA and CDR2 SQIVND (reference sequence). Between the trimmed V and J ends, which lost 1 base and 2 bases, there was a span of 8 bases. CDR3 nucleotides: TGTGCCAGTAGTATAGGGGCAGGAAACTATGGCTACACCTTC. Translated: CASSIGAGNYGYTF. The whole variable domain, remainder taken from reference TRBV19 and TRBJ1-2, is DGGITQSPKYLFRKEGQNVTLSCEQNLNHDAMYWYRQDPGQGLRLIYYSQIVNDFQKGDIAEGYSVSREKKESFPLTVTSAQKNPTAFYLCASSIGAGNYGYTFGSGTRLTVV.